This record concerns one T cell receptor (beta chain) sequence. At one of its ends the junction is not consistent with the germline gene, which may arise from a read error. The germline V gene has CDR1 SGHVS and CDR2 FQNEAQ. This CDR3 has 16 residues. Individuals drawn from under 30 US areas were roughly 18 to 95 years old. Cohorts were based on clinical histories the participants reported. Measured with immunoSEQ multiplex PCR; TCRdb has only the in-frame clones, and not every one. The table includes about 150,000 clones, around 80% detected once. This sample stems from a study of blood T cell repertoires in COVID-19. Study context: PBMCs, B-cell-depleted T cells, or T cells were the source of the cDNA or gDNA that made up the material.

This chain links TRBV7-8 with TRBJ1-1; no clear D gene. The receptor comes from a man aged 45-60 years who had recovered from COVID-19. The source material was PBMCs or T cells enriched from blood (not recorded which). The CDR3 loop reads CASSLSLAPVKTEAFF. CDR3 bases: TGTGCCAGCAGCTTATCGTTGGCCCCAGTGAAGACTGAAGCTTTCTTT.